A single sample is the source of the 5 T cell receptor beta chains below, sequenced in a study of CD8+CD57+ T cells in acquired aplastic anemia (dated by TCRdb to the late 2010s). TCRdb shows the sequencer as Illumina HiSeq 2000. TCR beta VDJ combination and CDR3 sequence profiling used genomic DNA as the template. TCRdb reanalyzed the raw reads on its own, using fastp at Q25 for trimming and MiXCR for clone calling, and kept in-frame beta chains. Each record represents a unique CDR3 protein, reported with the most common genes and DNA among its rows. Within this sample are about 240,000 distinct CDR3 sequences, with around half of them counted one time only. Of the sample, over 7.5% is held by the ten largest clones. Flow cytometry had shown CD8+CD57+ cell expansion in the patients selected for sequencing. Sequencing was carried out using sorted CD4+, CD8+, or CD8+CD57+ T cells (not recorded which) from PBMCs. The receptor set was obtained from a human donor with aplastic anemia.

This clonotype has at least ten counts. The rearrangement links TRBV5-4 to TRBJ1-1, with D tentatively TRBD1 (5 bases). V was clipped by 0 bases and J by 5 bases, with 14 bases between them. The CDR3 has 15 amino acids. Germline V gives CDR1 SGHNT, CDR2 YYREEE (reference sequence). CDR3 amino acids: CASSLEGRVGTEAFF. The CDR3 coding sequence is TGTGCCAGCAGCTTGGAGGGCAGGGTGGGTACTGAAGCTTTCTTT. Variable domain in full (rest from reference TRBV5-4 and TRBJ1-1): ETGVTQSPTHLIKTRGQQVTLRCSSQSGHNTVSWYQQALGQGPQFIFQYYREEENGRGNFPPRFSGLQFPNYSSELNVNALELDDSALYLCASSLEGRVGTEAFFGQGTRLTVV.

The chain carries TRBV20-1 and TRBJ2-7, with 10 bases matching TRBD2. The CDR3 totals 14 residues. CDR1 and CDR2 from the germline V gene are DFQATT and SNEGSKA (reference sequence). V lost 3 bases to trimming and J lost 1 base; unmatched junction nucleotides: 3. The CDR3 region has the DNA TGCAGTGCTAGGAAACTAGCGGGGTCCTACGAGCAGTACTTC. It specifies CSARKLAGSYEQYF.

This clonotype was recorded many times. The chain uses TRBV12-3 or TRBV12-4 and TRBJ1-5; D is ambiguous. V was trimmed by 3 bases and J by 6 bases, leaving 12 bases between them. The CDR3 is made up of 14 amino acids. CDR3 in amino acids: CASSLGWSGQPQHF. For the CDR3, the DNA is TGTGCCAGCAGTTTGGGGTGGTCGGGTCAGCCCCAGCATTTT.

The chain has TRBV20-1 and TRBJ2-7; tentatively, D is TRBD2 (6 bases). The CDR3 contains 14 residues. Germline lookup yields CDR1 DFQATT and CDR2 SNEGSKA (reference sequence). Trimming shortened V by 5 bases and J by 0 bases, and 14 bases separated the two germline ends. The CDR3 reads CSAPNGGLSYEQYV. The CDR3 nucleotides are TGCAGTGCTCCCAACGGGGGACTCTCCTACGAGCAGTACGTC.

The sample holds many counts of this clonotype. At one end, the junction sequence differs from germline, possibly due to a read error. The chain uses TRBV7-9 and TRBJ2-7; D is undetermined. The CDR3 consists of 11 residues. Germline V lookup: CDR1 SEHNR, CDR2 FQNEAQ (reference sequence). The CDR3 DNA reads TGTGCCAGCAGCGCATCGGTGGTTCCGAACTTC. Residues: CASSASVVPNF.